This T cell receptor (beta chain) is drawn from a study of T cell responses to AZD1222 COVID-19 vaccine. About the research overall: Investigators merged groups given second doses at roughly 4 or roughly 12 weeks. Notes on the study in general: Females outnumbered males among donors, who were mostly white British; clonal diversity was possibly underestimated. Baseline seropositives among AZD1222 recipients totaled only five or six. Sampling that yielded the repertoires occurred only after the peak T cell response.

TCRdb's copy holds only in-frame clones and misses some; the assay was immunoSEQ multiplex PCR. Counted here are about 170,000 clones, roughly nine tenths occurring once; the ten biggest clones make up approximately 6.9%. Regarding this clone: Antigen unknown.

The CDR3 is 16 amino acids. V lost 3 bases and J lost 2; bases outside the gene matches: 6. Germline V gives CDR1 SGHDN, CDR2 FVKESK. This chain links TRBV14 with TRBJ2-1, with 8 nucleotides matching TRBD2. The source material was peripheral blood, sampled on day 0 of AZD1222 vaccination. The clonotype was recovered from an adult in good health. Written as DNA, the CDR3 is TGTGCCAGCAGCCAGGCCATCGGGGGGGCCTACAATGAGCAGTTCTTC. Its translation: CASSQAIGGAYNEQFF.